A selection of T cell receptor beta chains follows, all from one sample in a study of T cell responses to AZD1222 COVID-19 vaccine. Sequenced by immunoSEQ multiplex PCR; TCRdb stores in-frame clones only, minus some. The sample carries about 72,000 clones, roughly nine tenths recorded once. Specimen: peripheral blood, collected 28 days after the second AZD1222 dose. Receptors originate from an adult who received the AZD1222 COVID-19 vaccine. CDR3s include the opening cysteine and the closing phenylalanine or tryptophan. D genes are given only for firm matches. The size field is filled for only some rows; it gives once, few, many or a size class.

>TRBV5-6|TRBD2|NA|18|TRBJ2-7
CASSLPGLAGTVAYEQYF
TGTGCCAGCAGCTTACCGGGACTAGCGGGAACGGTGGCCTACGAGCAGTACTTC
>TRBV9|NA|NA|17|TRBJ1-3
CASSVNLAGVSMDTIYF
TGTGCCAGCAGCGTGAACCTCGCGGGAGTATCTATGGACACCATATATTTT
>TRBV6-5|TRBD1|NA|14|TRBJ1-4
CASSPQGAQEKLFF
TGTGCCAGCAGCCCACAGGGGGCGCAGGAAAAACTGTTTTTT
>TRBV5-1|NA|NA|14|TRBJ1-1
CASSLAGSETEAFF
TGCGCCAGCAGCCTGGCAGGGTCGGAGACTGAAGCTTTCTTT
>TRBV7-9|TRBD1|NA|16|TRBJ1-4
CASSSLERGTVEKLFF
TGTGCCAGCAGCTCATTAGAGAGGGGGACAGTAGAAAAACTGTTTTTT
>TRBV28|TRBD2|once|13|TRBJ2-1
CASSLGTSGEQFF
TGTGCCAGCAGTTTAGGGACTAGTGGAGAGCAGTTCTTC
>TRBV19|TRBD2|NA|16|TRBJ2-3
CASSLAGGPLTDTQYF
TGTGCCAGTAGTCTAGCGGGAGGGCCTCTGACAGATACGCAGTATTTT
>TRBV9|TRBD2|few|15|TRBJ2-5
CASSAGLAGGETQYF
TGTGCCAGCAGCGCGGGACTAGCGGGAGGGGAGACCCAGTACTTC
>TRBV11-2|TRBD2|NA|15|TRBJ2-7
CASSFTSGTVGEQYF
TGTGCCAGCAGCTTCACTAGCGGGACTGTCGGGGAGCAGTACTTC
>TRBV29-1|TRBD1|NA|18|TRBJ2-2
CSVEDQTGVSLNTGELFF
TGCAGCGTTGAAGACCAGACAGGGGTCTCCTTGAACACCGGGGAGCTGTTTTTT
>TRBV10-3|NA|NA|14|TRBJ1-2
CAISEWPGESGYTF
TGTGCCATCAGTGAGTGGCCCGGTGAGAGTGGCTACACCTTC
>TRBV7-3|NA|NA|14|TRBJ2-5
CASSLNGGTETQYF
TGTGCCAGCAGCTTAAACGGGGGCACAGAGACCCAGTACTTC
>TRBV5-6|NA|few|12|TRBJ1-2
CASSPTGGGYTF
TGTGCCAGCAGCCCGACCGGAGGAGGCTACACCTTC
>TRBV10-1|TRBD2|NA|17|TRBJ2-1
CASSESGLAGAYNEQFF
TGCGCCAGCAGTGAGTCCGGACTAGCGGGAGCCTACAATGAGCAGTTCTTC